The 10 T cell receptor beta chains below all came from one sample that was sequenced in a study of blood T cells in healthy people across ages. A sample-barcoded 5' primer and a J-beta primer mix were used in a second PCR of roughly 6 to 11 cycles. TCRdb analysed the 5' RACE reads with MiXCR anew, one entry per CDR3 protein. The data contain about 1,500,000 distinct CDR3 sequences, roughly 27% of them singletons. The specimen was blood. Receptors were obtained from a woman in her 30s in good health.

DNA of the CDR3: TGCAGTGCTAGTTTTCCGGGACAGGGGTATTATGAGCAGTACTTC. Translating gives CSASFPGQGYYEQYF. The chain recombines TRBV20-1 with TRBJ2-7, with 10 positions matching TRBD1. Germline CDR1 DFQATT, CDR2 SNEGSKA (reference sequence). The CDR3 sequence is 15 residues long. V was clipped by 3 bases and J by 7 bases; unmatched bases: 12.

As to this clonotype: A much larger clone is a single base away; this may be a read error. The V and J genes are TRBV12-3 or TRBV12-4 and TRBJ2-5; 10 bases fit TRBD1. The CDR3 has 12 residues. Here the CDR3 reads CACRDRGETQYF. The DNA for the CDR3 is TGTGCCTGCAGGGACAGGGGAGAGACCCAGTACTTC.

About this clonotype: Compared with germline, one end of the junction differs, possibly owing to a read error. The rearrangement links TRBV5-1 to TRBJ2-3; the match to TRBD2 covers 11 bases. There are 17 residues in the CDR3. The germline gives CDR1 SGHRS, CDR2 YFSETQ. The CDR3 spells CTSSLLAGGPGADTQYF. CDR3 nucleotides: TGCACCAGCAGCTTGCTAGCGGGGGGACCCGGGGCAGATACGCAGTATTTT.

This clonotype was seen a handful of times. The CDR3 region is CSAMASGTASNQPQHF. DNA for the CDR3: TGCAGTGCTATGGCCTCCGGGACAGCTAGCAATCAGCCCCAGCATTTT. This chain links TRBV20-1 with TRBJ1-5; TRBD1 matches 7 bases. The V gene's germline CDR1 is DFQATT and CDR2 SNEGSKA (reference sequence). This CDR3 region has 16 residues. The J segment lost 0 bases and the V segment lost 4 bases, leaving 9 bases of the junction unmatched.

On this clonotype itself: The germline gene is not matched at one end of the junction; a read error may be the cause. The chain combines TRBV12-3 or TRBV12-4 with TRBJ2-6; no definite D call. The CDR3 is 11 residues long. The CDR3 region has the DNA TGTGCCAGCCGAGTGGCCAACGTCCGGACTTTC. Translating it yields CASRVANVRTF.

This clonotype has only a few counts. The rearrangement joins TRBV20-1 to TRBJ2-1; 10 nucleotides line up with TRBD2. The CDR3 sequence is 14 residues long. The V and J ends lost 1 base and 8 bases, in that order; junction bases with no gene match: 5. Germline V gene lookup returns CDR1 DFQATT and CDR2 SNEGSKA (reference sequence). The CDR3 here is CSARGAGGQDEQFF. The CDR3 DNA is TGCAGTGCTAGAGGAGCGGGGGGGCAGGATGAGCAGTTCTTC.

This rearrangement joins TRBV6-4 to TRBJ1-4; D is unresolved. Germline V gene data show CDR1 as MRHNA and CDR2 as SNTAGT. The CDR3 consists of 14 residues. V shed 7 bases and J shed 1 base, with 10 bases lying between them. The CDR3 region has the DNA TGTGCCAGCAACCCGAGGGTAACTAATGAAAAACTGTTTTTT. Translating it yields CASNPRVTNEKLFF.

Ten or more counts support this clonotype. The junction shows a germline mismatch at one end, possibly a read error. The V call is TRBV5-1, the J call TRBJ2-5; D is ambiguous. The CDR3 is made up of 12 amino acids. Germline V gene data show CDR1 as SGHRS and CDR2 as YFSETQ. The CDR3 region is CASSLGKETQYF. For the CDR3, the DNA is TGTGCCAGCAGCTTAGGGAAAGAGACCCAGTACTTC.

This clonotype was seen a few times. The J gene is TRBJ2-7, the V gene TRBV27, with TRBD2 as a possible D gene (5 bases). Germline V gene data show CDR1 as MNHEY and CDR2 as SMNVEV (reference sequence). Trimming removed 5 bases at V and 5 bases at J, with 19 bases between. The CDR3 spans 15 residues. The CDR3 loop reads CASSPEVGVLHEQYF. CDR3 nucleotides: TGTGCCAGCAGTCCCGAAGTCGGGGTCCTCCACGAGCAGTACTTC.

The chain employs TRBV6-2 or TRBV6-3 and TRBJ2-1; the D gene is possibly TRBD1 (6 bases). CDR1 MNHEY and CDR2 SVGEGT come from the germline V gene. V was clipped by 6 bases and J by 6 bases, with 18 bases between them. This CDR3 is 15 amino acids long. The CDR3 DNA is TGTGCCAGCAGCCCGAACAGGGTTCGGGGCAATGAGCAGTTCTTC. It codes for CASSPNRVRGNEQFF.